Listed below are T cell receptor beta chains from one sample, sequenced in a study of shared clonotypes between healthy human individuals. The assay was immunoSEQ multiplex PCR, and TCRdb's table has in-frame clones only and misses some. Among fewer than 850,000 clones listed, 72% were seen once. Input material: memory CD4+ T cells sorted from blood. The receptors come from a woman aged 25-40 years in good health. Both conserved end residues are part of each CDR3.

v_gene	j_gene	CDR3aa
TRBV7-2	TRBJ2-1	CASSIRTSGRADEQFF
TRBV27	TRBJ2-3	CASSLRSSEPTDTQYF
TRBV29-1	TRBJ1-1	CSVEGVGGVGTEAFF
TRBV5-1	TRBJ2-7	CASSPGQGNYEQYF
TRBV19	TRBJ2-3	CASRELAGRTDTQYF
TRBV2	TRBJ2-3	CASSEGLKSTQYF
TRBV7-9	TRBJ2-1	CASSLGGLAGHNEQFF
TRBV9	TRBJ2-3	CASSVSGKTDTQYF
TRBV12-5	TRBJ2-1	CASGLVPSGSNNEQFF
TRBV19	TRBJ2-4	CASSIGGRGGGNIQYF
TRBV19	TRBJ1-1	CASLRGTGDSTEAFF
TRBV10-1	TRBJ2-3	CASSDADTQYF
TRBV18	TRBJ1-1	CASSPSENTEAFF